This T cell receptor beta chain was captured in a study of cytomegalovirus exposure and HLA in healthy donors. The V gene's germline CDR1 is SEHNR and CDR2 FQNEAQ (reference sequence). The CDR3 runs to 13 residues. Trimming removed 5 bases from V and 4 bases from J; junction bases left unmatched: 3. PCR involved 60 Vbeta and 13 Jbeta primers. Assay used: immunoSEQ multiplex PCR; TCRdb lists only in-frame clones, some missing. This sample has approximately 160,000 clones, with roughly 72% found just once. Turning to this clone: What it recognizes is unknown.

Regarding the study as a whole: Most TCR sequences showed up rarely, but some public TCRs showed up in many donors.

V gene TRBV7-9 combines with J gene TRBJ2-5; 8 bases are shared with TRBD1. Material for sequencing was PBMCs. The clonotype comes from a woman in her thirties or forties in good health and CMV-seronegative. CDR3 region: CASSQGAGETQYF. The CDR3 region has the DNA TGTGCCAGCAGCCAGGGGGCGGGAGAGACCCAGTACTTC.